This T cell receptor (beta chain) was identified in a study of cytomegalovirus exposure and HLA in healthy donors. Notes on the study in general: With later analysis, a missense DCLRE1C variant became linked to TCR beta V- and J-gene trimming. Upon later analysis, TCR association rates were observed to vary by HLA locus, being highest for DRB1 and lowest for HLA-C. Several of the most significant clusters appeared, in a later analysis, to be linked to common viral pathogens.

PCR primers comprised 60 Vbeta and 13 Jbeta primers. Produced via immunoSEQ multiplex PCR; TCRdb's table is partial and in-frame only. The table includes 150,000 to 200,000 clones, about four fifths detected once. Germline CDR1 reads SGHNT; CDR2 reads YYREEE (reference sequence). The CDR3 is made up of 15 amino acids. With 4 bases clipped from V and 6 bases from J, the junction kept 8 bases outside the gene matches. To note about this clone: Its antigen is unidentified.

The specimen was PBMCs. The gene calls are TRBV5-4 and TRBJ2-3; 10 positions match TRBD1. The sequence was obtained from a male donor in good health and CMV-seropositive. CDR3 loop: CASSPTGGALDTQYF. Written as DNA, the CDR3 is TGTGCCAGCAGCCCGACAGGGGGCGCTTTGGATACGCAGTATTTT.